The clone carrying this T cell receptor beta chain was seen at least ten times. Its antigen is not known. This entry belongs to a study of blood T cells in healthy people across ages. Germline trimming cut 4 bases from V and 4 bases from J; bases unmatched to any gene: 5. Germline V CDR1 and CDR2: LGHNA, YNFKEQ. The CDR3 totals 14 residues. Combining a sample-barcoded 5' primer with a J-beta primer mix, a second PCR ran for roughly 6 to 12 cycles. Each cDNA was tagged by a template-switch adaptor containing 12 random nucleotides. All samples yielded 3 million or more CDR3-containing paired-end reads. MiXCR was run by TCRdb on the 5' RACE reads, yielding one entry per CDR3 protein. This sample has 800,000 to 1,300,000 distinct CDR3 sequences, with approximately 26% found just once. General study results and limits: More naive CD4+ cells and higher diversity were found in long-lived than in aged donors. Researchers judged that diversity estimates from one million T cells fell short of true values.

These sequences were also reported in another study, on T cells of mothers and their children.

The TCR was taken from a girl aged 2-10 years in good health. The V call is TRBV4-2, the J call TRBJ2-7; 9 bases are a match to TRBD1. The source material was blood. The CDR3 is CASSLGTGRYEQYF. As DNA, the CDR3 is TGTGCCAGCAGCCTCGGGACAGGGCGTTACGAGCAGTACTTC.